Shown below are 5 T cell receptor beta chains from a single sample sequenced in a study of T-cell memory formation after mild COVID-19. TCRdb reprocessed the 5' RACE reads with MiXCR, giving one entry per CDR3 protein. The sample has about 430,000 distinct CDR3 sequences; 24% are singletons. Sample: PBMCs or a T cell subset sorted from them (not recorded which). Receptor source: an adult woman who had mild COVID-19 (a few samples of this study predate the infection). Cell type and time point are not known.

Only a few counts were recorded for this clonotype. The J gene is TRBJ1-3, the V gene TRBV29-1; unclear D gene. CDR1 is SQVTM, CDR2 ANQGSEA, per germline. V gave up 3 bases and J gave up 13 bases, with 13 bases separating them. CDR3 length equals 11 residues. CDR3 coding DNA: TGCAGCGTTGATCTCGGGTCCTCTATATATTTT. Protein: CSVDLGSSIYF. Full variable domain (missing parts from reference TRBV29-1 and TRBJ1-3): SAVISQKPSRDICQRGTSLTIQCQVDSQVTMMFWYRQQPGQSLTLIATANQGSEATYESGFVIDKFPISRPNLTFSTLTVSNMSPEDSSIYLCSVDLGSSIYFGEGSWLTVV.

This clonotype came up a few times. The chain has TRBV7-8 and TRBJ2-6, with TRBD1 matching over 12 bases. The CDR3 length is 21 residues. V dropped 4 bases and J dropped 0; count of bases not matched to a gene: 13. CDR1 SGHVS and CDR2 FQNEAQ come from the germline V gene. The DNA for the CDR3 is TGTGCCAGCAGCTCGTCCGGGACAGGGGGCTTTAGGTACTCTGGGGCCAACGTCCTGACTTTC. This codes for CASSSSGTGGFRYSGANVLTF.

This clonotype has a handful of counts. The chain employs TRBV19 and TRBJ1-1, with TRBD1 identical over 9 bases. This CDR3 has 14 amino acids. Germline CDR1 and CDR2: LNHDA and SQIVND (reference sequence). Trimming at V came to 7 bases and at J to 1 base, leaving 4 bases not matched to a gene. The CDR3 here is CASTLGQGNTEAFF. The CDR3 nucleotides are TGTGCCAGTACCCTGGGACAGGGGAACACTGAAGCTTTCTTT.

The chain carries TRBV5-1 and TRBJ2-3, with 10 bases that match TRBD2. V was clipped by 4 bases and J by 0 bases; unmatched bases: 5. Germline assignment: CDR1 SGHRS and CDR2 YFSETQ. CDR3 length: 16 amino acids. CDR3 in amino acids: CASSAQTSGSTDTQYF. DNA for the CDR3: TGCGCCAGCAGCGCCCAGACTAGCGGGAGCACAGATACGCAGTATTTT.

V and J are TRBV5-1 and TRBJ2-3, with D perhaps matching TRBD2 (5 bases). The CDR3 sequence is 17 residues long. CDR1 and CDR2 (germline): SGHRS, YFSETQ. V was clipped by 2 bases and J by 1 base, with 17 bases between them. The CDR3 sequence: CASSFGRSGVGTDTQYF. CDR3 nucleotide sequence: TGCGCCAGCAGCTTTGGAAGGTCCGGGGTTGGCACAGATACGCAGTATTTT.